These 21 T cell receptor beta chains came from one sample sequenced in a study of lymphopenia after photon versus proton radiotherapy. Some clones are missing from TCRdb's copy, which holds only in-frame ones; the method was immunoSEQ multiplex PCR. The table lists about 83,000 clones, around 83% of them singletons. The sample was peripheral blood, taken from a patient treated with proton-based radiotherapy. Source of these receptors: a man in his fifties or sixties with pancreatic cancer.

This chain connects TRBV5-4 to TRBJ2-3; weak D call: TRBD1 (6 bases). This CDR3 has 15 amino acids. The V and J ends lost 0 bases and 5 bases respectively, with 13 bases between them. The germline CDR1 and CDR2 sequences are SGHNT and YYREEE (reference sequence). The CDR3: CASSLGQGIQDTQYF. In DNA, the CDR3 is TGTGCCAGCAGCTTGGGGCAGGGGATACAAGATACGCAGTATTTT.

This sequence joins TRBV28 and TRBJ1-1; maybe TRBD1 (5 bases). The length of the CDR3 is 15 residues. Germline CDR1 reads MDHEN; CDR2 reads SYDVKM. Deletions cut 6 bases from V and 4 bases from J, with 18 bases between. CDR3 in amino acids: CASRALGAGSTEAFF. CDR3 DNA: TGTGCCAGCAGGGCCCTTGGGGCAGGGAGCACTGAAGCTTTCTTT.

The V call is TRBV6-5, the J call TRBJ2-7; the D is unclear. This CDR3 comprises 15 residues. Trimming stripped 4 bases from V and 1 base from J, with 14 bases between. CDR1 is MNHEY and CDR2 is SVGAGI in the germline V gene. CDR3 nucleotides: TGTGCCAGCAGTTCAAGGAACCGGAGATCCTACGAGCAGTACTTC. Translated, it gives CASSSRNRRSYEQYF.

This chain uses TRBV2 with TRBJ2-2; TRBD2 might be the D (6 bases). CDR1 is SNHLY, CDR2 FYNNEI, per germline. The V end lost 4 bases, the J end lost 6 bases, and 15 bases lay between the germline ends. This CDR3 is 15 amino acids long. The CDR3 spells CASSALSGDAGELFF. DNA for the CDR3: TGTGCCAGCAGTGCTCTATCGGGAGACGCCGGGGAGCTGTTTTTT.

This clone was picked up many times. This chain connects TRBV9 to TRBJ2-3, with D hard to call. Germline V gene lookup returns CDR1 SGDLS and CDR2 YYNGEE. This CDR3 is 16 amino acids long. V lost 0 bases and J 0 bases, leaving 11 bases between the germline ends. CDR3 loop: CASSVESQSSTDTQYF. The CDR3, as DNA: TGTGCCAGCAGCGTAGAGTCCCAGTCTAGCACAGATACGCAGTATTTT. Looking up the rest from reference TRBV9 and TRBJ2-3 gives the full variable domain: DSGVTQTPKHLITATGQRVTLRCSPRSGDLSVYWYQQSLDQGLQFLIQYYNGEERAKGNILERFSAQQFPDLHSELNLSSLELGDSALYFCASSVESQSSTDTQYFGPGTRLTVL.

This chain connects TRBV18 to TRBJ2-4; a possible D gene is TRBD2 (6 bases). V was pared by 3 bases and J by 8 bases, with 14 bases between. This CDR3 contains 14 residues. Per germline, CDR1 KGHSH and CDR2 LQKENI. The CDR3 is CASSPGGAGDIQYF. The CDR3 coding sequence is TGTGCCAGCTCACCCGGAGGGGCCGGGGACATTCAGTACTTC.

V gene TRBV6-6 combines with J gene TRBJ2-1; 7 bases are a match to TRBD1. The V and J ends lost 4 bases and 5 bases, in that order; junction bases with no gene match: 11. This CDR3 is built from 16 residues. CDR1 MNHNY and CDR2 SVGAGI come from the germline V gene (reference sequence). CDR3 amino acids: CASSSFDRAINNEQFF. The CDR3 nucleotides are TGTGCCAGCAGTTCCTTCGACAGGGCCATTAACAATGAGCAGTTCTTC.

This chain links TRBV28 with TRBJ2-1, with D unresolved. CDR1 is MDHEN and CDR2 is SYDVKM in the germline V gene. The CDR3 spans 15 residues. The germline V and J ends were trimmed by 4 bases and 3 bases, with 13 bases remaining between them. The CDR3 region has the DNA TGTGCCAGCAGTTCCAAAATAGCTTTCTACAATGAGCAGTTCTTC. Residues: CASSSKIAFYNEQFF. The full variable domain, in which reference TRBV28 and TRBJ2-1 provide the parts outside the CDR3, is DVKVTQSSRYLVKRTGEKVFLECVQDMDHENMFWYRQDPGLGLRLIYFSYDVKMKEKGDIPEGYSVSREKKERFSLILESASTNQTSMYLCASSSKIAFYNEQFFGPGTRLTVL.

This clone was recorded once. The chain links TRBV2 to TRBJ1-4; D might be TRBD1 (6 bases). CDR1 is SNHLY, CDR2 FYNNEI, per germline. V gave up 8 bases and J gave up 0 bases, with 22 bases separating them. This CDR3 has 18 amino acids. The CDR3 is CASSSIQDRVSTNEKLFF. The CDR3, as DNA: TGTGCCAGCTCTTCGATCCAGGACAGAGTCTCAACTAATGAAAAACTGTTTTTT.

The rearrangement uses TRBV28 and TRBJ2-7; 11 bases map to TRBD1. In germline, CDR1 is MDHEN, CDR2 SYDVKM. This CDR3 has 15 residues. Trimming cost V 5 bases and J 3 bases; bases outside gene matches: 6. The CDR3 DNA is TGTGCCAGCAGTCTGTGGGGACAGGGGGACTACGAGCAGTACTTC. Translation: CASSLWGQGDYEQYF.

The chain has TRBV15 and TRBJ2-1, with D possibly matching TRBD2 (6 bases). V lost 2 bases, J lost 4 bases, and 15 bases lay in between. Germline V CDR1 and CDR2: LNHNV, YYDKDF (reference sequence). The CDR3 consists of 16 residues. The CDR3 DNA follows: TGTGCCACCAGCAGAAGACTAGTCGGGGGTTACAATGAGCAGTTCTTC. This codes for CATSRRLVGGYNEQFF. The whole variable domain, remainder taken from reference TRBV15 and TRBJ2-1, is DAMVIQNPRYQVTQFGKPVTLSCSQTLNHNVMYWYQQKSSQAPKLLFHYYDKDFNNEADTPDNFQSRRPNTSFCFLDIRSPGLGDTAMYLCATSRRLVGGYNEQFFGPGTRLTVL.

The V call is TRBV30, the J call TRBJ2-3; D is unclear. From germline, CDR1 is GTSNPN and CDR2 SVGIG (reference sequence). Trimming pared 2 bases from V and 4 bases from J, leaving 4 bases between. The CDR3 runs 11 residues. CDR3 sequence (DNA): TGTGCCTGGAGTACTTCAGATACGCAGTATTTT. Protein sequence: CAWSTSDTQYF.

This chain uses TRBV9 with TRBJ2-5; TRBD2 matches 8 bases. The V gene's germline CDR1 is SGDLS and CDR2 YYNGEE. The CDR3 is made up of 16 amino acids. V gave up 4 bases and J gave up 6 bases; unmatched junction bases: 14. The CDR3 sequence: CASSPNPVAGLKTQYF. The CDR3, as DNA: TGTGCCAGCAGCCCCAATCCCGTAGCGGGATTAAAGACCCAGTACTTC.

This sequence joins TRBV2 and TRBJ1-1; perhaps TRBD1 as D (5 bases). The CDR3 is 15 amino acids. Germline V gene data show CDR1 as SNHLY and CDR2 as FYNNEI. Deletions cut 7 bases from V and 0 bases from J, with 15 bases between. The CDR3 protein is CASNRDGLLNTEAFF. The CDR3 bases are TGTGCCAGCAACCGGGACGGACTATTGAACACTGAAGCTTTCTTT.

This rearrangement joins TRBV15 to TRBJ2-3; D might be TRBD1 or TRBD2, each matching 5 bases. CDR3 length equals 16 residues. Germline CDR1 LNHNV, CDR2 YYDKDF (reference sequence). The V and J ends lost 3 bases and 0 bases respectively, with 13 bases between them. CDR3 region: CATSRDSGRSTDTQYF. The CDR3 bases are TGTGCCACCAGCAGGGACTCGGGACGCAGCACAGATACGCAGTATTTT.

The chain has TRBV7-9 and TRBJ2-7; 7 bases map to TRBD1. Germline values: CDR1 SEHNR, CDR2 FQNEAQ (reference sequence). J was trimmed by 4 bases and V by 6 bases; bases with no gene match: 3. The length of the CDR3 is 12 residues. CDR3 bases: TGTGCCAGCAGTATACAGGGGTACGAGCAGTACTTC. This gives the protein CASSIQGYEQYF.

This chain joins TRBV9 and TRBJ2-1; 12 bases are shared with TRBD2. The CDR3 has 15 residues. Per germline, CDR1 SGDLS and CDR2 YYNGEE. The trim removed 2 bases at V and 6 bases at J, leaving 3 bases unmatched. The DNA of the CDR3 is TGTGCCAGCAGCGTTGAGACTAGCGGGAGCAATGAGCAGTTCTTC. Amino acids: CASSVETSGSNEQFF.

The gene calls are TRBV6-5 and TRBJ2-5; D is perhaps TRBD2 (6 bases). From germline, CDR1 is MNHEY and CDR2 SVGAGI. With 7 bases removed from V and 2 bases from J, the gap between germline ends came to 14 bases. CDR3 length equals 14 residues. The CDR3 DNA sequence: TGTGCCAGCACCCCCGGGGGTGCGCAAGAGACCCAGTACTTC. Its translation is CASTPGGAQETQYF.

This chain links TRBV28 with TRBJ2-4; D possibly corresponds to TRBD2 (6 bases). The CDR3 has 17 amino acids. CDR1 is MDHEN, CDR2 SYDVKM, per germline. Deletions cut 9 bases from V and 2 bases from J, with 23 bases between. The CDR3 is CASRGRLAPGPKNIQYF. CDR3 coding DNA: TGTGCCAGTCGGGGGAGATTAGCCCCCGGGCCCAAAAACATTCAGTACTTC.

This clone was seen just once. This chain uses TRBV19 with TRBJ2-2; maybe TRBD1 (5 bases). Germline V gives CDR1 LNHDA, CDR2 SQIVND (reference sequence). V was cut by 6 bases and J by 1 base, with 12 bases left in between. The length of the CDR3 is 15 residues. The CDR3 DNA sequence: TGTGCCAGTAGAGGGGTGCAGGGGAACACCGGGGAGCTGTTTTTT. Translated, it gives CASRGVQGNTGELFF.

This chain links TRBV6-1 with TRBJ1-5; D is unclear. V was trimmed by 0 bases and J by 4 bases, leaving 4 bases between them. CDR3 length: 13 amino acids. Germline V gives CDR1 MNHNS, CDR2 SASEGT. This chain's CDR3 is CASSEARNQPQHF. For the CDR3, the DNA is TGTGCCAGCAGTGAAGCTCGGAATCAGCCCCAGCATTTT.